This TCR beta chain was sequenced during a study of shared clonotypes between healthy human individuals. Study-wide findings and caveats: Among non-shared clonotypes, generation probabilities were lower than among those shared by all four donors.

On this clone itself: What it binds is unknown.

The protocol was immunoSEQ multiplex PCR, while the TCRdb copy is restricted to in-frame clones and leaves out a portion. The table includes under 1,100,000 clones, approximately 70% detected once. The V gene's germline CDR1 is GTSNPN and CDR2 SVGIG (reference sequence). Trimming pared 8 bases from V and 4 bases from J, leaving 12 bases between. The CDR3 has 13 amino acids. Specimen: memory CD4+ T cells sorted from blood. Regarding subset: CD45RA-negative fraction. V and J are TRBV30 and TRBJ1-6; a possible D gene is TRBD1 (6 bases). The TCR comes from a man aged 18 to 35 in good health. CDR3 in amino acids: CAGTRQYNSPLHF. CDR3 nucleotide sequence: TGTGCCGGGACAAGACAGTATAATTCACCCCTCCACTTT.